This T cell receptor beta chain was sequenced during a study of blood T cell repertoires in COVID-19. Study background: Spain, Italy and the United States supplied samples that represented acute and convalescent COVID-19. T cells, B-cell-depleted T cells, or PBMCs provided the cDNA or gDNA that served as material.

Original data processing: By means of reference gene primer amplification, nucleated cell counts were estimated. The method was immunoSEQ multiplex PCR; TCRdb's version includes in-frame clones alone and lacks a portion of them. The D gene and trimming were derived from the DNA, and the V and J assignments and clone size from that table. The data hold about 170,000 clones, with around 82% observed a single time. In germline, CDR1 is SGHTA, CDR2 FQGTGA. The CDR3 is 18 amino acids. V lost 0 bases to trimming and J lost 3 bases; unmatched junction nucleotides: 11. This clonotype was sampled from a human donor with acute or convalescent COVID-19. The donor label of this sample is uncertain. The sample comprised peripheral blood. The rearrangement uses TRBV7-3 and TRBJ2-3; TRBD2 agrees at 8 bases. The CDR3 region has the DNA TGTGCCAGCAGCTTAACAGGATTCTCGGGAGGGGGGACAGATACGCAGTATTTT. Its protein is CASSLTGFSGGGTDTQYF. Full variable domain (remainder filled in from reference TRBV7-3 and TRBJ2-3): GAGVSQTPSNKVTEKGKYVELRCDPISGHTALYWYRQSLGQGPEFLIYFQGTGAADDSGLPNDRFFAVRPEGSVSTLKIQRTERGDSAVYLCASSLTGFSGGGTDTQYFGPGTRLTVL.